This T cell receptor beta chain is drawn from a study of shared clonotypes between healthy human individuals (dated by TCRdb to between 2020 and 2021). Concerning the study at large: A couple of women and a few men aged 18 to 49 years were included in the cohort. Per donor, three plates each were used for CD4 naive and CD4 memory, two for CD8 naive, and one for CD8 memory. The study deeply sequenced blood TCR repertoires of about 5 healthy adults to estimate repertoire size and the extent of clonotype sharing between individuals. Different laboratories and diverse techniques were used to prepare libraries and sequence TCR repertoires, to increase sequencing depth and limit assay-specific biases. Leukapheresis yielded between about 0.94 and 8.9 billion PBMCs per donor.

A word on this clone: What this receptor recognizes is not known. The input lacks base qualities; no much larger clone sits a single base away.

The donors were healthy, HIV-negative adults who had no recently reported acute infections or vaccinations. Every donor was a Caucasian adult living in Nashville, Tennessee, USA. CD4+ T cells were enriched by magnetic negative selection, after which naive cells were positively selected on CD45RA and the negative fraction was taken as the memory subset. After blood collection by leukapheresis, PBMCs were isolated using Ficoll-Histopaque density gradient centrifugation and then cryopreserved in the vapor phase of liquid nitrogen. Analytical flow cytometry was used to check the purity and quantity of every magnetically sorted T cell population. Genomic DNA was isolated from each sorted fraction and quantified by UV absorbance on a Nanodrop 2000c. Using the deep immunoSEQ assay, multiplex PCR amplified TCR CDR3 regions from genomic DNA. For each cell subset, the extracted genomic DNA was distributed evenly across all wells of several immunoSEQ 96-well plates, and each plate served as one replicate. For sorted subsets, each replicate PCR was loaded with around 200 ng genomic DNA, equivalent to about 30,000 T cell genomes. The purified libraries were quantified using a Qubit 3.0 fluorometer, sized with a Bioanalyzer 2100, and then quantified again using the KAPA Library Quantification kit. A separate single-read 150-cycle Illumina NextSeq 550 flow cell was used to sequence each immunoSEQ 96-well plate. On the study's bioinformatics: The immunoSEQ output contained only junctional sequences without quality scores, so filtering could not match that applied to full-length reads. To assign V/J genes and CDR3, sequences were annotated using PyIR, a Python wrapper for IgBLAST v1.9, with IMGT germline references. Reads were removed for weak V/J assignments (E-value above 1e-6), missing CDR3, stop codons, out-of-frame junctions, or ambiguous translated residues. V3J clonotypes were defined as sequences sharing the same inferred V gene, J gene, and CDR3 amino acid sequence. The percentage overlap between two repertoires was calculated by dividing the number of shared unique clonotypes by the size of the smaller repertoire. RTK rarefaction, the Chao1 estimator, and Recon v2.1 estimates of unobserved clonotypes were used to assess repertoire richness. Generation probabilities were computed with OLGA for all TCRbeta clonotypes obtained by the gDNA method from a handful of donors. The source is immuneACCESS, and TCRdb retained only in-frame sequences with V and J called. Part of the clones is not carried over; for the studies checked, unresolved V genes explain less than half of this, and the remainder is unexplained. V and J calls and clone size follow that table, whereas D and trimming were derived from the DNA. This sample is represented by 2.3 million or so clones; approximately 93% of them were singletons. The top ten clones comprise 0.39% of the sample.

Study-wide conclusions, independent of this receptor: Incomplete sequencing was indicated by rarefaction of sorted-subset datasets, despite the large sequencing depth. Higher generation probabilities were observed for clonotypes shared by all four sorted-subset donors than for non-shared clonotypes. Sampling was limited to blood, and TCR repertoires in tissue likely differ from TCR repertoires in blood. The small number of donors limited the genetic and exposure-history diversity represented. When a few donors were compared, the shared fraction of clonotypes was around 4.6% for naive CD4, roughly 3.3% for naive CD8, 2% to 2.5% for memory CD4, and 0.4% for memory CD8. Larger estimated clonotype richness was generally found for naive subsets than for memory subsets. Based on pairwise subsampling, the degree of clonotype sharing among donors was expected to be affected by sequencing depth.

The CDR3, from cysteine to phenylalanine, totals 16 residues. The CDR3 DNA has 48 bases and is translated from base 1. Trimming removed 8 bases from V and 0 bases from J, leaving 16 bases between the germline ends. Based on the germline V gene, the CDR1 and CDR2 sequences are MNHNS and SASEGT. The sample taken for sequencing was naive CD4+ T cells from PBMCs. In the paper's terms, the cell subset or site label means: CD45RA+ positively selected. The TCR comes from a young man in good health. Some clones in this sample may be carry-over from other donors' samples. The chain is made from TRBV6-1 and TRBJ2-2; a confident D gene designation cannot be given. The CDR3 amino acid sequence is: CASGKGPSTNTGELFF. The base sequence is TGTGCCAGCGGTAAAGGGCCTTCTACGAACACCGGGGAGCTGTTTTTT.